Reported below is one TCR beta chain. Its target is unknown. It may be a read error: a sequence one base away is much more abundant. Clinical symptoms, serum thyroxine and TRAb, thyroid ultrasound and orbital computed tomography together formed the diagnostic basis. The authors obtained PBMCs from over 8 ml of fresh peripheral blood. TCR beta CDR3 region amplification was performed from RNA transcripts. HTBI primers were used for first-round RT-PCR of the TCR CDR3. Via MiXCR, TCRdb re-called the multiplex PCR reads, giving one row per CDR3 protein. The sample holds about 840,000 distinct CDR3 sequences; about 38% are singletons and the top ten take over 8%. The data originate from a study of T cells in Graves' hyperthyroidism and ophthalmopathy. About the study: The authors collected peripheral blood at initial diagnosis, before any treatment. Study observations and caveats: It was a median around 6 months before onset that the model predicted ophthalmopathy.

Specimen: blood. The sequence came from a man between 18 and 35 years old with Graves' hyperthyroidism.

CDR3 sequence: CTSSYHHTEAFF. As DNA, the CDR3 is TGTACCAGCAGCTACCACCACACTGAAGCTTTCTTT. The chain links TRBV7-8 to TRBJ1-1; D not certain. Germline CDR1 and CDR2: SGHVS and FQNEAQ. The CDR3 length is 12 residues.